A single sample gave rise to the 32 T cell receptor beta chains below, sequenced in a study of T cells after posttransplantation cyclophosphamide. Only in-frame clones appear in the TCRdb table, and some are missing; sequencing was by immunoSEQ multiplex PCR. The sample holds approximately 56,000 clones, approximately 94% seen once. The sequenced sample consisted of PBMCs. The receptors derive from a woman between 25 and 40 years old in good health and a related stem cell transplant donor.

The rearrangement links TRBV25-1 to TRBJ2-3; 8 bases agree with TRBD2. CDR3 length equals 17 residues. With 6 bases clipped from V and 6 bases from J, the junction kept 17 bases outside the gene matches. Looked up from germline, CDR1 is MGHDK and CDR2 is SYGVNS. The CDR3 region is CASRIEGTRRVGDTQYF. The DNA of the CDR3 is TGTGCCAGCAGGATCGAGGGGACTAGGCGGGTTGGGGATACGCAGTATTTT.

The chain joins TRBV27 to TRBJ2-1; 8 nucleotides line up with TRBD1. The trim removed 5 bases at V and 7 bases at J, leaving 10 bases unmatched. In germline, CDR1 is MNHEY, CDR2 SMNVEV (reference sequence). The CDR3 is 15 amino acids. The CDR3 DNA is TGTGCCAGCAGTAAGGACAGGGTTATACCGAATGAGCAGTTCTTC. Residues: CASSKDRVIPNEQFF.

The chain recombines TRBV11-2 with TRBJ1-2; D is perhaps TRBD1 (5 bases). Germline CDR1 and CDR2: SGHAT and FQNNGV. The CDR3 has 14 residues. V was clipped by 5 bases and J by 4 bases, with 14 bases between them. In DNA form, the CDR3 reads TGTGCCAGCAGCCTGGGGGGGGGTAGCTATGGCTACACCTTC. This encodes CASSLGGGSYGYTF. Full variable domain (missing parts from reference TRBV11-2 and TRBJ1-2): EAGVAQSPRYKIIEKRQSVAFWCNPISGHATLYWYQQILGQGPKLLIQFQNNGVVDDSQLPKDRFSAERLKGVDSTLKIQPAKLEDSAVYLCASSLGGGSYGYTFGSGTRLTVV.

This clone showed up just a few times. J is TRBJ2-3 and V is TRBV7-2, with 7 bases identical to TRBD1. Germline V lookup: CDR1 SGHTA, CDR2 FQGNSA. CDR3 size: 15 residues. Trimming at V came to 1 base and at J to 2 bases, leaving 3 bases not matched to a gene. This CDR3 is CASSLVGTATDTQYF. Here the CDR3 DNA reads TGTGCCAGCAGCTTAGTGGGGACAGCCACAGATACGCAGTATTTT.

V is TRBV2 and J is TRBJ2-1; 12 bases are shared with TRBD2. After removal of 6 bases from V and 4 bases from J, the junction contained 4 bases not matched to a gene. CDR1 SNHLY and CDR2 FYNNEI come from the germline V gene. The CDR3 has 15 residues. CDR3 region: CASSRTSGVYNEQFF. The CDR3 DNA is TGTGCCAGCAGCCGGACTAGCGGGGTATACAATGAGCAGTTCTTC. Complete variable domain (other parts from reference TRBV2 and TRBJ2-1): EPEVTQTPSHQVTQMGQEVILRCVPISNHLYFYWYRQILGQKVEFLVSFYNNEISEKSEIFDDQFSVERPDGSNFTLKIRSTKLEDSAMYFCASSRTSGVYNEQFFGPGTRLTVL.

The chain carries TRBV7-2 and TRBJ1-6, with D hard to call. The CDR3 has 14 amino acids. Germline V gene data show CDR1 as SGHTA and CDR2 as FQGNSA. Deletions cut 2 bases from V and 5 bases from J, with 7 bases between. The CDR3 spells CASSLHSDNSPLHF. The CDR3 nucleotides read TGTGCCAGCAGCTTACACAGTGATAATTCACCCCTCCACTTT.

The rearrangement uses TRBV28 and TRBJ1-2; the D gene is possibly TRBD1 (5 bases). The CDR3 is 11 amino acids. Between the trimmed V and J ends, which lost 5 bases and 5 bases, there was a span of 6 bases. Germline-derived CDR1 and CDR2 are MDHEN and SYDVKM. The chain's CDR3 is CASSRGYGYTF. DNA of the CDR3: TGTGCCAGCAGTAGGGGTTATGGCTACACCTTC.

This clone has only one observation. The genes are TRBV9 and TRBJ1-2, with D unclear. The CDR3 is 13 residues long. The V gene's germline CDR1 is SGDLS and CDR2 YYNGEE. V lost 4 bases and J lost 5, with 12 bases in between. The chain's CDR3 is CASSPPSGYGYTF. CDR3 bases: TGTGCCAGCAGCCCGCCTTCGGGGTATGGCTACACCTTC.

On this clone itself: Sequence at one end of the junction differs from germline and may be a read error. This same CDR3 is encoded by further DNA sequences in the sample. The chain employs TRBV27 and TRBJ1-2, with D possibly matching TRBD1 (6 bases). The CDR3 consists of 15 residues. CDR1 is MNHEY, CDR2 SMNVEV, per germline (reference sequence). The CDR3 loop is CASSPQMTGTNGYTF. The CDR3 DNA reads as TGTGCCAGCAGTCCCCAAATGACAGGAACCAATGGATACACCTTC.

V is TRBV2 and J is TRBJ1-4, with 7 bases that match TRBD1. There are 15 residues in the CDR3. Germline V gene sequence: CDR1 SNHLY, CDR2 FYNNEI. V shed 7 bases, J shed 2 bases, and the junction held 7 bases outside the gene matches. The CDR3: CASTRTTGTNEKLFF. Written as DNA, the CDR3 is TGTGCCAGCACCCGGACGACAGGGACTAATGAAAAACTGTTTTTT.

V and J are TRBV25-1 and TRBJ2-2, with 9 bases lining up with TRBD2. The CDR3 length is 14 residues. With 4 bases clipped from V and 3 bases from J, the junction kept 0 bases outside the gene matches. The germline gives CDR1 MGHDK, CDR2 SYGVNS. CDR3 in amino acids: CASSGGGDTGELFF. The CDR3 region has the DNA TGTGCCAGCAGTGGCGGGGGGGACACCGGGGAGCTGTTTTTT.

The chain employs TRBV7-2 and TRBJ1-3; TRBD1 might be the D (6 bases). The V and J ends lost 1 base and 4 bases respectively, with 14 bases between them. This CDR3 is 16 amino acids long. Germline V CDR1 and CDR2: SGHTA, FQGNSA. The CDR3 DNA follows: TGTGCCAGCAGCTTAGATCCAGGGGCTGGAGGAAACACCATATATTTT. As protein: CASSLDPGAGGNTIYF. The full variable domain, its missing parts supplied by reference TRBV7-2 and TRBJ1-3, is GAGVSQSPSNKVTEKGKDVELRCDPISGHTALYWYRQSLGQGLEFLIYFQGNSAPDKSGLPSDRFSAERTGGSVSTLTIQRTQQEDSAVYLCASSLDPGAGGNTIYFGEGSWLTVV.

J is TRBJ1-6 and V is TRBV28, with 8 positions matching TRBD1. There are 17 residues in the CDR3. The junction had 6 bases not matched to a gene; V was cut back by 5 bases and J by 0 bases. CDR1 and CDR2 from the germline V gene are MDHEN and SYDVKM. The CDR3 DNA sequence: TGTGCCAGCAGTCCTCCAGGGGGCAGCTCCTATAATTCACCCCTCCACTTT. It is translated as CASSPPGGSSYNSPLHF.

The rearrangement joins TRBV6-4 to TRBJ2-7; weak D call: TRBD2 (5 bases). This CDR3 contains 15 residues. Germline V CDR1 and CDR2: MRHNA, SNTAGT. Trimming left V 3 bases short and J 2 bases short, with 14 bases between. The CDR3 spells CASSESSGAAYEQYF. The CDR3 coding sequence is TGTGCCAGCAGTGAGTCGAGCGGTGCAGCCTACGAGCAGTACTTC.

The chain has TRBV27 and TRBJ1-6; D is uncertain. V was trimmed by 5 bases and J by 8 bases, leaving 13 bases between them. Germline values: CDR1 MNHEY, CDR2 SMNVEV (reference sequence). CDR3 length equals 14 residues. In DNA, the CDR3 is TGTGCCAGCAGTCCGCGGCCGCGGCATTCACCCCTCCACTTT. Translating gives CASSPRPRHSPLHF.

This clone was observed once. The rearrangement uses TRBV15 and TRBJ2-3, with D possibly matching TRBD2 (7 bases). The CDR3 runs to 16 residues. Per the germline V gene, CDR1 is LNHNV and CDR2 is YYDKDF (reference sequence). Trimming cost V 0 bases and J 0 bases, with 10 bases left between them. The CDR3 loop is CATSRDRGASTDTQYF. DNA for the CDR3: TGTGCCACCAGCAGAGATCGGGGGGCTAGCACAGATACGCAGTATTTT. The full variable domain, with the rest looked up from reference TRBV15 and TRBJ2-3, is DAMVIQNPRYQVTQFGKPVTLSCSQTLNHNVMYWYQQKSSQAPKLLFHYYDKDFNNEADTPDNFQSRRPNTSFCFLDIRSPGLGDTAMYLCATSRDRGASTDTQYFGPGTRLTVL.

The rearrangement links TRBV18 to TRBJ2-7; 14 positions match TRBD2. CDR3 length: 17 residues. Per germline, CDR1 KGHSH and CDR2 LQKENI. With V trimmed by 0 bases and J by 9 bases, 10 bases remained unmatched. CDR3 coding DNA: TGTGCCAGCTCACCACCGGGACTAGCGGGGGCAAGACGAGGGCAGTACTTC. This encodes CASSPPGLAGARRGQYF.

V usage is TRBV7-9 and J usage is TRBJ1-2, with D possibly being TRBD1 (5 bases). The CDR3 sequence is 13 residues long. Germline CDR1 reads SEHNR; CDR2 reads FQNEAQ (reference sequence). Trimming stripped 6 bases from V and 4 bases from J, with 12 bases between. As DNA, the CDR3 is TGTGCCAGCAGACCCCAGGGCCCCTATGGCTACACCTTC. Its protein is CASRPQGPYGYTF.

This clone occurred once. The chain uses TRBV18 and TRBJ1-1; D not resolved. Germline values: CDR1 KGHSH, CDR2 LQKENI. The V gene lost 0 bases and the J gene lost 1 base, with 9 bases spanning the gap. This CDR3 has 15 amino acids. The CDR3 coding sequence is TGTGCCAGCTCACCACCATTAGCCCAGAACACTGAAGCTTTCTTT. Translation: CASSPPLAQNTEAFF.

The J gene is TRBJ2-1, the V gene TRBV9; 10 bases are a match to TRBD2. The CDR3 loop spans 17 amino acids. The V segment lost 5 bases and the J segment 5 bases; nucleotides outside the gene matches: 13. Germline assignment: CDR1 SGDLS and CDR2 YYNGEE. This CDR3 reads CASRLRPGLAQHNEQFF. DNA of the CDR3: TGTGCCAGCAGACTACGACCGGGACTAGCGCAACACAATGAGCAGTTCTTC.

This chain connects TRBV4-3 to TRBJ1-2; D might be TRBD1 (6 bases). The CDR3 covers 15 residues. Per the germline V gene, CDR1 is LGHNA and CDR2 is YSLEER. V was clipped by 2 bases and J by 4 bases, with 14 bases between them. The CDR3 coding sequence is TGCGCCAGCAGCCAATTCTACAGGGACGGCTATGGCTACACCTTC. As protein: CASSQFYRDGYGYTF.

The genes are TRBV19 and TRBJ1-5; TRBD1 agrees at 7 bases. The CDR3 spans 16 residues. V lost 5 bases and J lost 0; bases outside the gene matches: 7. Per the germline V gene, CDR1 is LNHDA and CDR2 is SQIVND (reference sequence). CDR3 nucleotide sequence: TGTGCCAGTAGTTTTGCACAGGGGCCTAGCAATCAGCCCCAGCATTTT. As protein: CASSFAQGPSNQPQHF.

The chain carries TRBV7-7 and TRBJ2-2; D ambiguous. The CDR3 sequence is 12 residues long. V dropped 5 bases and J dropped 8 bases, with 9 bases sitting between them. Per germline, CDR1 SSHAT and CDR2 FNYEAQ (reference sequence). The CDR3 spells CASSALQGELFF. The CDR3 DNA is TGTGCCAGCAGCGCGCTACAGGGGGAGCTGTTTTTT.

This chain joins TRBV5-1 and TRBJ1-1, with 9 nucleotides matching TRBD1. CDR1 SGHRS and CDR2 YFSETQ come from the germline V gene. Trimming at V came to 4 bases and at J to 4 bases, leaving 5 bases not matched to a gene. The CDR3 has 14 amino acids. CDR3 sequence (DNA): TGCGCCAGCAGCCCGGGACAGGGCGCCACTGAAGCTTTCTTT. This sequence encodes CASSPGQGATEAFF. The full variable domain, its missing parts supplied by reference TRBV5-1 and TRBJ1-1, is KAGVTQTPRYLIKTRGQQVTLSCSPISGHRSVSWYQQTPGQGLQFLFEYFSETQRNKGNFPGRFSGRQFSNSRSEMNVSTLELGDSALYLCASSPGQGATEAFFGQGTRLTVV.

The CDR3 DNA follows: TGTGCCAGCAGTGGAGAGGCCCCATACTCTGGAAACACCATATATTTT. Translated, it gives CASSGEAPYSGNTIYF. V and J are TRBV6-1 and TRBJ1-3, with D uncertain. The germline V and J ends were trimmed by 4 bases and 0 bases, with 13 bases remaining between them. Germline CDR1 MNHNS, CDR2 SASEGT. This CDR3 comprises 16 residues.

In this sample, this clone turned up once. V is TRBV19 and J is TRBJ1-1; the D gene is possibly TRBD1 (5 bases). Germline lookup yields CDR1 LNHDA and CDR2 SQIVND (reference sequence). The CDR3 is 17 amino acids. The V end was cut by 0 bases, the J end by 4 bases, with 18 bases between. CDR3 protein: CASSIDLARGVGTEAFF. The CDR3 coding sequence is TGTGCCAGTAGTATAGATCTTGCAAGGGGCGTAGGCACTGAAGCTTTCTTT.

On this clone itself: The same CDR3 can be traced to other DNA sequences in this sample. The rearrangement uses TRBV5-6 and TRBJ2-5; D is uncertain. V was shortened by 4 bases and J by 5 bases, with 9 bases between the two germline ends. The CDR3 is made up of 12 amino acids. Looked up from germline, CDR1 is SGHDT and CDR2 is YYEEEE. CDR3 amino acids: CASSLLAETQYF. CDR3 nucleotide sequence: TGTGCCAGCAGCCTGTTGGCCGAGACCCAGTACTTC.

The V call is TRBV29-1, the J call TRBJ2-1; 10 nucleotides agree with TRBD2. Germline lookup yields CDR1 SQVTM and CDR2 ANQGSEA. The CDR3 is 14 residues long. Germline trimming cut 6 bases from V and 4 bases from J; bases unmatched to any gene: 6. CDR3 sequence: CSVIAGGLYNEQFF. As DNA, the CDR3 is TGCAGCGTCATAGCGGGGGGCTTGTACAATGAGCAGTTCTTC.

The chain recombines TRBV7-3 with TRBJ2-3; TRBD2 matches at 8 bases. With 5 bases clipped from V and 9 bases from J, the junction kept 16 bases outside the gene matches. Germline V gene sequence: CDR1 SGHTA, CDR2 FQGTGA. This CDR3 contains 16 residues. Here the CDR3 reads CASSASLAGPGTTQYF. CDR3 coding DNA: TGTGCCAGCAGCGCATCGCTAGCGGGCCCCGGTACGACGCAGTATTTT. Full variable domain (missing parts from reference TRBV7-3 and TRBJ2-3): GAGVSQTPSNKVTEKGKYVELRCDPISGHTALYWYRQSLGQGPEFLIYFQGTGAADDSGLPNDRFFAVRPEGSVSTLKIQRTERGDSAVYLCASSASLAGPGTTQYFGPGTRLTVL.

The table lists this clone with a count of one. The V and J genes are TRBV7-2 and TRBJ1-5; 11 nucleotides align to TRBD1. J lost 5 bases, V lost 3 bases, and 3 bases had no gene match. The CDR3 runs to 15 residues. Germline CDR1 is SGHTA and CDR2 is FQGNSA. The CDR3 spells CASSLDRGPHQPQHF. CDR3 coding DNA: TGTGCCAGCAGCTTGGACAGGGGGCCCCATCAGCCCCAGCATTTT.

The table lists this clone with a count of one. The chain recombines TRBV5-8 with TRBJ1-2; D remains ambiguous. The CDR3 sequence is 13 residues long. CDR1 SGHTS and CDR2 YDEGEE come from the germline V gene. Trimming shortened V by 0 bases and J by 6 bases, and 9 bases separated the two germline ends. CDR3 bases: TGTGCCAGCAGCTTGGGGTATCCAGATGGCTACACCTTC. It is translated as CASSLGYPDGYTF.

The chain carries TRBV4-1 and TRBJ2-3; D remains ambiguous. The CDR3 has 16 residues. Germline CDR1 MGHRA, CDR2 YSYEKL. V was shortened by 3 bases and J by 1 base, with 14 bases between the two germline ends. CDR3 nucleotide sequence: TGCGCCAGCAGCCAGGTGGGTGTCCGGGGCACAGATACGCAGTATTTT. Its translation is CASSQVGVRGTDTQYF.